The clone carrying this T cell receptor (beta chain) was counted at least ten times. The data stem from a study of low-dose radiotherapy and immunotherapy resistance in tumors. TRAV- and TRBV-specific primers primed first-strand cDNA, covering alpha and beta chains. A constant-region primer paired with the V-primer adapter amplified TCRs over approximately 18 PCR cycles. TCRdb analysed the reads with MiXCR anew, one entry per CDR3 protein. Of 65,000 to 90,000 distinct CDR3 sequences in the sample, under 20% were seen once. Trimming removed 0 bases from V and 0 bases from J, with 9 bases in between. The CDR3 spans 16 residues. The germline V gene has CDR1 SQVTM and CDR2 ANQGSEA. Time point described: before trial treatment.

This TCR was recovered from a male donor with prostate cancer. Sample: PBMCs, taken before treatment. The rearrangement joins TRBV29-1 to TRBJ2-6; either TRBD1 or TRBD2 may fit D (6 bases each). CDR3 loop: CSVEDEGGSGANVLTF. In nucleotides, the CDR3 is TGCAGCGTTGAAGACGAGGGGGGCTCTGGGGCCAACGTCCTGACTTTC.